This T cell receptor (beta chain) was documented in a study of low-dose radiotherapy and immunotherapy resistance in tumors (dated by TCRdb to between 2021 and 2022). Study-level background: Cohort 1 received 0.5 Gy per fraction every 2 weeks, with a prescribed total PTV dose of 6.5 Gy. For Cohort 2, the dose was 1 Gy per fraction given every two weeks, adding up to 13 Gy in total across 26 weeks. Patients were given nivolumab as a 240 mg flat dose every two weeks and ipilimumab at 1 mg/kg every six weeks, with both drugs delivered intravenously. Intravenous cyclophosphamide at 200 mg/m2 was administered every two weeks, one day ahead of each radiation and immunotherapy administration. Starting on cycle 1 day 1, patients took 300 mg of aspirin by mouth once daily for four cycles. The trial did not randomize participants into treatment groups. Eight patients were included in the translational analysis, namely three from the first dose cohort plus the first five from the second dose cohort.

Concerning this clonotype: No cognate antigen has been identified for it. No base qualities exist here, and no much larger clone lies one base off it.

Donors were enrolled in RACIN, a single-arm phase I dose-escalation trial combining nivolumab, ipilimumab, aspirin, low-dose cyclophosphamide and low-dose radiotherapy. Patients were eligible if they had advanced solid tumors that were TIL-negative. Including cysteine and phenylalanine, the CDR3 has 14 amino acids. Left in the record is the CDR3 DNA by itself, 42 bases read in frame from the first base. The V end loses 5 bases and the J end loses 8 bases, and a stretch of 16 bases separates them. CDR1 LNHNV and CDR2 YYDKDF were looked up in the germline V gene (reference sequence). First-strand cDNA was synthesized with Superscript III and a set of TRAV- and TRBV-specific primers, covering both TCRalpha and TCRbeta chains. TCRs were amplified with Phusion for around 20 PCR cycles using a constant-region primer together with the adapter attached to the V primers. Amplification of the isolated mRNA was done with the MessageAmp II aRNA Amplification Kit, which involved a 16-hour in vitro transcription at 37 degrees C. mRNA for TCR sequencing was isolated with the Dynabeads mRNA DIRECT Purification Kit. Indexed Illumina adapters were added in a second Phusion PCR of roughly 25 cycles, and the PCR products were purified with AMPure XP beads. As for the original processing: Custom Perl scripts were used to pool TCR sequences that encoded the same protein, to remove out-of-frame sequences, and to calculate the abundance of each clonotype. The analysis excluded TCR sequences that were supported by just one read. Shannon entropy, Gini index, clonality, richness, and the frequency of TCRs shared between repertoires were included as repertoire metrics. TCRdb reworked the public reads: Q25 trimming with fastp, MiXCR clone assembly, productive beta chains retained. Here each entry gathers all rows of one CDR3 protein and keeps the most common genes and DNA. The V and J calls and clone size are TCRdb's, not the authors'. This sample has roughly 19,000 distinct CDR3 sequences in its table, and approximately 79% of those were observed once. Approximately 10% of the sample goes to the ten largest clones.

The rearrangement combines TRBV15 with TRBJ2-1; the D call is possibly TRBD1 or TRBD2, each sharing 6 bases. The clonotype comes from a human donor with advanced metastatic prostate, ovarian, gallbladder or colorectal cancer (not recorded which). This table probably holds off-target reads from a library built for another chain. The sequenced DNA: TGTGCCACCAGCCCAGAGATACGGGGGCATGAGCAGTTCTTC. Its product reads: CATSPEIRGHEQFF.